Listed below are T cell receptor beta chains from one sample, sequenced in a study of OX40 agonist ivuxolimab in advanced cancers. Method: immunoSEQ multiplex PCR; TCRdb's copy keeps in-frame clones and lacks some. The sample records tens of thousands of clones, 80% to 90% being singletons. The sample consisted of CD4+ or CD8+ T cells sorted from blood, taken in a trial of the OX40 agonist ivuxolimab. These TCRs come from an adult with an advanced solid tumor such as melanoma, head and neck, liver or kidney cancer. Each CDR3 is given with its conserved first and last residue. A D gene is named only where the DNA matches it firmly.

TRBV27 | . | CASSRGFEYEQYF
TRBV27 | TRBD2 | CASSFVAGGYEQYF
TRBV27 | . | CASSLRGTYEQYF
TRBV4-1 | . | CASSQLGQSPGELFF
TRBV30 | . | CAWSDPVAETSTDTQYF
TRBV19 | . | CASSITLAVYEQFF
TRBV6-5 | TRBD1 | CASSHGTANTEAFF
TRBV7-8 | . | CASSMEFWGEGNTEAFF
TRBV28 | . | CASSRDAAGIDEQFF
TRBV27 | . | CASSLSPTNTGELFF
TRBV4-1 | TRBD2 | CASSQDHTSGRSLSYEQYF
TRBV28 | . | CASSHSADTQYF
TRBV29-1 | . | CSVRTGTEAFF
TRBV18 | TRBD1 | CASSPLWDRGNTGELFF
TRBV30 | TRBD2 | CAWSALAGVEQFF
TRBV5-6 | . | CASSYQGFYGYTF
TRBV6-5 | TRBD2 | CASSYGTSSYEQYF
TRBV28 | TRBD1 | CAIRQGITDTQYF
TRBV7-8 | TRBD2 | CASSLEPGLVYNEQFF
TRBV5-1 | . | CASSLEWITDTQYF
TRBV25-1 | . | CASSPGENEKLFF
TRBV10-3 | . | CAISVEGTTNYGYTF
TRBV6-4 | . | CASSDSGRISGNTIYF
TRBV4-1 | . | CASSQEVEVSSYEQYF
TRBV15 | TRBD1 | CATSNDRGPTGELFF
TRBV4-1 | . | CASSQLGQHPQGGYTF
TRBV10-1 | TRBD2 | CASSESRGLAAWEQYF
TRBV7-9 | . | CASSLENAQETQYF
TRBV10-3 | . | CAISEFGGRGQPQHF
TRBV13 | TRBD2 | CASSLLAGLEDTQYF
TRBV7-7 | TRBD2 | CASRWREPGDTQYF
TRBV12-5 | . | CASGLVREGGSEKLFF
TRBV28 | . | CASRRGLNQPQHF
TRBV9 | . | CASSAGAGTAATDTQYF
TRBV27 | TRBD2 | CASRSLLAGPEEQYF
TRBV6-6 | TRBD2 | CASSRSSGPSSYEQYF
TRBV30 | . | CAWSVGTEAFF
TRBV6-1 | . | CASSPPSTEQYF